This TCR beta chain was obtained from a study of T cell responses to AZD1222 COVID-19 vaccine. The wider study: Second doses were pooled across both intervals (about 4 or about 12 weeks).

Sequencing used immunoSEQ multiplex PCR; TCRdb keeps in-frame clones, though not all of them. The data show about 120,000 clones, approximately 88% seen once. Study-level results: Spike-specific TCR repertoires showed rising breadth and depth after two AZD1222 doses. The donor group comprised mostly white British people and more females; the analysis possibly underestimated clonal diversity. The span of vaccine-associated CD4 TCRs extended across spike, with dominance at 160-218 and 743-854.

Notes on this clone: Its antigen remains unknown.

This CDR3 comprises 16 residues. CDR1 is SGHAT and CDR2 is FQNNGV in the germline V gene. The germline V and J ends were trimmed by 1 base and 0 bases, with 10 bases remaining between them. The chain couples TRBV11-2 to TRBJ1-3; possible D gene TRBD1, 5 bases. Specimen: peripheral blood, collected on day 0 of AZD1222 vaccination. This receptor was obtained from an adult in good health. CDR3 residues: CASSLGGRNSGNTIYF. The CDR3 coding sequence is TGTGCCAGCAGCTTAGGGGGACGGAACTCTGGAAACACCATATATTTT.